Below are 5 T cell receptor beta chains sequenced from a single sample in a study of blood T cell repertoires in COVID-19. The repertoire was sequenced with immunoSEQ multiplex PCR; TCRdb's copy has only in-frame clones and lacks some. The sample contains approximately 200,000 clones, roughly three quarters of which appear only once. Sequencing input: peripheral blood. The receptors stem from a woman in her 40s with COVID-19, enrolled during active disease.

The rearrangement joins TRBV24-1 to TRBJ2-3; TRBD2 is a possible D gene (6 bases). Trimming pared 5 bases from V and 4 bases from J, leaving 12 bases between. CDR1 is KGHDR and CDR2 is SFDVKD in the germline V gene. The CDR3 contains 14 residues. Here the CDR3 DNA reads TGTGCCACCAGTGTTTCGGGGGTGCCAGATACGCAGTATTTT. This sequence encodes CATSVSGVPDTQYF.

This clone has just one count. The genes are TRBV5-1 and TRBJ2-7, with TRBD1 as a possible D gene (5 bases). Germline CDR1 and CDR2: SGHRS and YFSETQ. V lost 2 bases and J 6 bases, leaving 6 bases between the germline ends. The CDR3 runs to 11 residues. The CDR3 spells CASSFQGEQYF. DNA for the CDR3: TGCGCCAGCAGCTTCCAGGGCGAGCAGTACTTC. The variable domain in full, completed from reference TRBV5-1 and TRBJ2-7, reads KAGVTQTPRYLIKTRGQQVTLSCSPISGHRSVSWYQQTPGQGLQFLFEYFSETQRNKGNFPGRFSGRQFSNSRSEMNVSTLELGDSALYLCASSFQGEQYFGPGTRLTVT.

This clone has only a few counts. The gene calls are TRBV11-2 and TRBJ2-7, with D tentatively TRBD2 (5 bases). Germline V lookup: CDR1 SGHAT, CDR2 FQNNGV. Trimming pared 5 bases from V and 6 bases from J, leaving 14 bases between. There are 13 residues in the CDR3. This chain's CDR3 is CASSRVLAPEQYF. The CDR3 region has the DNA TGTGCCAGCAGCAGGGTTTTAGCGCCCGAGCAGTACTTC.

This clone occurred a few times. This chain uses TRBV10-3 with TRBJ1-5; TRBD1 agrees at 8 bases. The germline gives CDR1 ENHRY, CDR2 SYGVKD. Trimming cost V 6 bases and J 4 bases; bases outside gene matches: 14. The length of the CDR3 is 17 residues. The CDR3 loop reads CAISENRGRSGNQPQHF. The CDR3 region has the DNA TGTGCCATCAGCGAAAACAGGGGGAGAAGTGGGAATCAGCCCCAGCATTTT.

V is TRBV5-4 and J is TRBJ2-5, with no clear D. Trimming shortened V by 2 bases and J by 2 bases, and 7 bases separated the two germline ends. The germline V gene encodes CDR1 SGHNT and CDR2 YYREEE (reference sequence). The CDR3 totals 13 residues. The CDR3, as DNA: TGTGCCAGCAGCTTCGACTGGCAAGAGACCCAGTACTTC. Protein sequence: CASSFDWQETQYF. The full variable domain, rest sourced from reference TRBV5-4 and TRBJ2-5, is ETGVTQSPTHLIKTRGQQVTLRCSSQSGHNTVSWYQQALGQGPQFIFQYYREEENGRGNFPPRFSGLQFPNYSSELNVNALELDDSALYLCASSFDWQETQYFGPGTRLLVL.